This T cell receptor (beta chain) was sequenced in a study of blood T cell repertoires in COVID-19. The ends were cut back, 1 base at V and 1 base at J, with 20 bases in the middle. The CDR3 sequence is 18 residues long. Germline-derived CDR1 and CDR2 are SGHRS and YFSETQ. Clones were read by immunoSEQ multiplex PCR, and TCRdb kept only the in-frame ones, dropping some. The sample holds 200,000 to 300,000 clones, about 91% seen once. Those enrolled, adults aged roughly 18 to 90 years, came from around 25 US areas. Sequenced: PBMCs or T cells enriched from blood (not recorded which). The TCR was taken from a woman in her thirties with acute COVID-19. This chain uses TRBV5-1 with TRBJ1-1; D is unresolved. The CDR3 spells CASSLRWAGADGNTEAFF. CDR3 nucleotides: TGCGCCAGCAGCTTGAGATGGGCAGGCGCCGATGGGAACACTGAAGCTTTCTTT.